The clone carrying this T cell receptor (beta chain) occurred once. V trimming: 4 bases; J trimming: 1 base; junction bases outside the gene matches: 6. The CDR3 runs to 17 residues. Germline CDR1 reads LNHDA; CDR2 reads SQIVND (reference sequence). This record comes from a study of blood T cell repertoires in COVID-19. Study-wide background: Sample material is recorded as cDNA or gDNA derived from T cells, B-cell-depleted T cells, or PBMCs.

Assay used: immunoSEQ multiplex PCR; TCRdb lists only in-frame clones, some missing. The repertoire has over 65,000 clones, about three quarters of them found once; the top ten carry 9.2%. The sequencing input was peripheral blood. The receptor was derived from a human donor in a cohort sampled during active COVID-19. This chain joins TRBV19 and TRBJ2-1; 11 positions agree with TRBD2. CDR3 residues: CASSTTSGSASYNEQFF. CDR3 sequence (DNA): TGTGCCAGTAGTACAACTAGCGGGAGTGCATCCTACAATGAGCAGTTCTTC.